Below, 15 T cell receptor beta chains from the same sample are listed, as sequenced in a study of control samples from healthy donors and cancer patients. Some clones are missing from TCRdb's copy, which holds only in-frame ones; the method was immunoSEQ multiplex PCR. The repertoire holds 45,000 to 70,000 clones, with less than 95% as singletons. The sample comprised PBMCs. The receptors derive from a man aged 25-45 years with colorectal cancer.

The chain joins TRBV9 to TRBJ1-1; D ambiguous. CDR1 is SGDLS and CDR2 is YYNGEE in the germline V gene. The CDR3 has 14 residues. V was trimmed by 3 bases and J by 0 bases, leaving 9 bases between them. As DNA, the CDR3 is TGTGCCAGCAGCGAGACACTTATGAACACTGAAGCTTTCTTT. This gives the protein CASSETLMNTEAFF.

This chain uses TRBV5-4 with TRBJ2-2; the D is unclear. V lost 4 bases to trimming and J lost 1 base, with 11 bases between them. Germline lookup yields CDR1 SGHNT and CDR2 YYREEE (reference sequence). The CDR3 length is 15 residues. Written as DNA, the CDR3 is TGTGCCAGCAGCCCCTGGGGAATGAACACCGGGGAGCTGTTTTTT. The encoded protein is CASSPWGMNTGELFF. The full variable domain, its missing parts supplied by reference TRBV5-4 and TRBJ2-2, is ETGVTQSPTHLIKTRGQQVTLRCSSQSGHNTVSWYQQALGQGPQFIFQYYREEENGRGNFPPRFSGLQFPNYSSELNVNALELDDSALYLCASSPWGMNTGELFFGEGSRLTVL.

The chain links TRBV6-5 to TRBJ1-2, with D possibly being TRBD1 (6 bases). The germline CDR1 and CDR2 sequences are MNHEY and SVGAGI. The CDR3 runs to 14 residues. V was pared by 0 bases and J by 3 bases, with 8 bases between. DNA of the CDR3: TGTGCCAGCAGTTACTCGACAGGAGACTATGGCTACACCTTC. Translated, it gives CASSYSTGDYGYTF.

The chain couples TRBV5-1 to TRBJ2-3; 7 nucleotides match TRBD2. Trimming at V came to 7 bases and at J to 4 bases, leaving 6 bases not matched to a gene. The CDR3 is made up of 13 amino acids. Germline V lookup: CDR1 SGHRS, CDR2 YFSETQ. CDR3 in DNA: TGCGCCAGCCGAAAGAGCGGGGCAGATACGCAGTATTTT. It codes for CASRKSGADTQYF. Filled out from reference TRBV5-1 and TRBJ2-3, the complete variable domain reads KAGVTQTPRYLIKTRGQQVTLSCSPISGHRSVSWYQQTPGQGLQFLFEYFSETQRNKGNFPGRFSGRQFSNSRSEMNVSTLELGDSALYLCASRKSGADTQYFGPGTRLTVL.

The chain uses TRBV7-8 and TRBJ2-1, with TRBD1 as a possible D gene (5 bases). The CDR3 covers 15 residues. Germline V gives CDR1 SGHVS, CDR2 FQNEAQ. V was clipped by 1 base and J by 1 base, with 8 bases between them. The CDR3 here is CASSLGQLSYNEQFF. CDR3 in DNA: TGTGCCAGCAGCTTAGGACAGTTATCCTACAATGAGCAGTTCTTC.

The V gene is TRBV12-3 or TRBV12-4, the J gene TRBJ1-6; 8 bases match TRBD1. The CDR3 is made up of 12 amino acids. V shed 8 bases and J 15 bases; nucleotides not matched to a gene: 9. CDR3 amino acids: CASGRGPPDLHF. CDR3 in DNA: TGTGCCAGCGGCAGGGGGCCCCCGGACCTCCACTTT.

This clone was picked up one time. This rearrangement joins TRBV3-1 (or the pseudogene TRBV3-2) to TRBJ1-1; perhaps TRBD1 as D (5 bases). Trimming took 8 bases from V and 0 from J, leaving 10 bases between them. The CDR3 is made up of 13 amino acids. Germline CDR1 reads LGHDT; CDR2 reads YNNKEL (reference sequence). The CDR3 reads CASSSGVNTEAFF. CDR3 DNA: TGTGCCAGCTCCTCGGGGGTGAACACTGAAGCTTTCTTT.

The chain couples TRBV6-6 to TRBJ2-3; the match to TRBD2 covers 14 bases. The V gene's germline CDR1 is MNHNY and CDR2 SVGAGI (reference sequence). The CDR3 is made up of 15 amino acids. After removal of 6 bases from V and 6 bases from J, the junction contained 5 bases not matched to a gene. CDR3: CASSRTSGGLDTQYF. In DNA form, the CDR3 reads TGTGCCAGCAGCCGGACTAGCGGGGGGCTGGATACGCAGTATTTT.

The V and J genes are TRBV6-6 and TRBJ2-7; 7 bases line up with TRBD1. J lost 5 bases, V lost 6 bases, and 7 bases had no gene match. CDR1 and CDR2 from the germline V gene are MNHNY and SVGAGI (reference sequence). The CDR3 spans 13 residues. In DNA form, the CDR3 reads TGTGCCAGCAGGACAGGGCTAAGCCACGAGCAGTACTTC. Translated, it gives CASRTGLSHEQYF.

This rearrangement joins TRBV24-1 to TRBJ2-2; D unresolved. Germline V gene data show CDR1 as KGHDR and CDR2 as SFDVKD. Trimming took 4 bases from V and 6 from J, leaving 26 bases between them. The length of the CDR3 is 19 residues. The CDR3 here is CATSDPIGTSPWPPGELFF. The CDR3 region has the DNA TGTGCCACCAGTGACCCAATCGGAACCAGCCCCTGGCCCCCCGGGGAGCTGTTTTTT.

This sequence joins TRBV5-8 and TRBJ1-2; D not certain. The germline V gene encodes CDR1 SGHTS and CDR2 YDEGEE. The CDR3 contains 11 residues. V lost 0 bases, J lost 4 bases, and 1 base lay in between. The CDR3 here is CASSLGYGYTF. Here the CDR3 DNA reads TGTGCCAGCAGCTTGGGCTATGGCTACACCTTC. Filled out from reference TRBV5-8 and TRBJ1-2, the complete variable domain reads EAGVTQSPTHLIKTRGQQATLRCSPISGHTSVYWYQQALGLGLQFLLWYDEGEERNRGNFPPRFSGRQFPNYSSELNVNALELEDSALYLCASSLGYGYTFGSGTRLTVV.

This chain joins TRBV7-9 and TRBJ2-1; 8 bases map to TRBD2. The CDR3 runs 14 residues. Germline assignment: CDR1 SEHNR and CDR2 FQNEAQ (reference sequence). V lost 6 bases and J lost 2; bases outside the gene matches: 3. The CDR3 nucleotides are TGTGCCAGCAGGGGACTAGTCCCCTACAATGAGCAGTTCTTC. Translation gives CASRGLVPYNEQFF. The full variable domain, with the rest looked up from reference TRBV7-9 and TRBJ2-1, is DTGVSQNPRHKITKRGQNVTFRCDPISEHNRLYWYRQTLGQGPEFLTYFQNEAQLEKSRLLSDRFSAERPKGSFSTLEIQRTEQGDSAMYLCASRGLVPYNEQFFGPGTRLTVL.

CDR3 DNA sequence: TGCAGCGTTGACGGACAGGGGTTATGGAATGAGCAGTTCTTC. As protein: CSVDGQGLWNEQFF. V usage is TRBV29-1 and J usage is TRBJ2-1, with 9 bases that match TRBD1. The CDR3 runs 14 residues. After removal of 3 bases from V and 7 bases from J, the junction contained 7 bases not matched to a gene. The germline CDR1 and CDR2 sequences are SQVTM and ANQGSEA.

This clone was seen only a few times. Relative to the germline gene, one junction end is altered; a read error may explain this. The J gene is TRBJ2-1, the V gene TRBV6-5; TRBD1 aligns across 10 bases. Germline V CDR1 and CDR2: MNHEY, SVGAGI. The CDR3 totals 14 residues. CDR3 coding DNA: TGTGCCAGCAGTTACTCCAGGACAGGGGGAAACTCCCTCTTC. Amino acid sequence: CASSYSRTGGNSLF.

This clone was seen once. This chain connects TRBV9 to TRBJ2-1, with D possibly TRBD2 on 6 matching bases. The V gene lost 0 bases and the J gene lost 4 bases, with 11 bases spanning the gap. The CDR3 loop spans 15 amino acids. The germline V gene has CDR1 SGDLS and CDR2 YYNGEE. The chain's CDR3 is CASSVAPGGYNEQFF. The CDR3 DNA reads TGTGCCAGCAGCGTAGCCCCCGGAGGGTACAATGAGCAGTTCTTC.